Listed below are T cell receptor beta chains from one sample, sequenced in a study of shared clonotypes between healthy human individuals. Only in-frame clones appear in the TCRdb table, and some are missing; sequencing was by immunoSEQ multiplex PCR. This sample yields some 900,000 clones, of which less than 85% are seen a single time; roughly 1.5% belongs to the top ten. The sequenced sample was memory CD4+ T cells sorted from blood. Receptor source: a young man in good health. Each CDR3 is given with its conserved first and last residue. D genes are given only for firm matches. Clone size is not always given. Where it is, it says once, few, many or a class for expanded clones.

d_gene: -
abundance: -
v_gene: TRBV30
j_gene: TRBJ2-3
CDR3aa: CAWSKGDTQYF
CDR3nt: TGTGCCTGGAGCAAGGGAGATACGCAGTATTTT

d_gene: -
abundance: -
v_gene: TRBV19
j_gene: TRBJ1-1
CDR3aa: CASSTNTGGANTEAFF
CDR3nt: TGTGCCAGTAGTACGAACACAGGCGGGGCGAACACTGAAGCTTTCTTT

d_gene: -
abundance: -
v_gene: TRBV30
j_gene: TRBJ2-1
CDR3aa: CAWSAGNQHPFF
CDR3nt: TGTGCCTGGAGTGCGGGAAACCAACACCCGTTCTTC

d_gene: -
abundance: -
v_gene: TRBV2
j_gene: TRBJ2-7
CDR3aa: CASRQGGANGYEQYF
CDR3nt: TGTGCCAGCAGACAGGGGGGGGCTAATGGGTACGAGCAGTACTTC

d_gene: -
abundance: -
v_gene: TRBV11-2
j_gene: TRBJ2-7
CDR3aa: CASSLEVRGPYEQYF
CDR3nt: TGTGCCAGCAGCTTAGAGGTACGGGGACCCTACGAGCAGTACTTC

d_gene: TRBD1
abundance: -
v_gene: TRBV28
j_gene: TRBJ2-4
CDR3aa: CASRRTGGNQNIQYF
CDR3nt: TGTGCCAGCAGACGGACAGGGGGCAACCAAAACATTCAGTACTTC

d_gene: -
abundance: -
v_gene: TRBV5-1
j_gene: TRBJ1-4
CDR3aa: CASSLAWAGTNEKLFF
CDR3nt: TGCGCCAGCAGCTTGGCCTGGGCAGGGACAAATGAAAAACTGTTTTTT

d_gene: TRBD1
abundance: -
v_gene: TRBV6-5
j_gene: TRBJ2-7
CDR3aa: CASSGGQGNDEQYF
CDR3nt: TGTGCCAGCAGTGGGGGACAGGGAAACGACGAGCAGTACTTC

d_gene: TRBD2
abundance: -
v_gene: TRBV5-1
j_gene: TRBJ2-7
CDR3aa: CASSPAGGGAYEQYF
CDR3nt: TGCGCCAGCAGCCCGGCTGGCGGGGGGGCCTACGAGCAGTACTTC

d_gene: -
abundance: -
v_gene: TRBV14
j_gene: TRBJ2-2
CDR3aa: CASSHRYTGELFF
CDR3nt: TGTGCCAGCAGTCATCGTTATACCGGGGAGCTGTTTTTT

d_gene: -
abundance: -
v_gene: TRBV7-8
j_gene: TRBJ2-6
CDR3aa: CASSPSGANVLTF
CDR3nt: TGTGCCAGCAGCCCCTCGGGGGCCAACGTCCTGACTTTC

d_gene: -
abundance: -
v_gene: TRBV4-3
j_gene: TRBJ2-3
CDR3aa: CASSQEGRDTDTQYF
CDR3nt: TGCGCCAGCAGCCAAGAAGGAAGGGATACAGATACGCAGTATTTT

d_gene: TRBD2
abundance: -
v_gene: TRBV19
j_gene: TRBJ2-7
CDR3aa: CASSKREGPYEQYF
CDR3nt: TGTGCCAGTAGTAAGCGGGAGGGCCCCTACGAGCAGTACTTC

d_gene: -
abundance: -
v_gene: TRBV10-3
j_gene: TRBJ2-1
CDR3aa: CAISAGSEQFF
CDR3nt: TGTGCCATCAGCGCCGGGAGTGAGCAGTTCTTC

d_gene: -
abundance: once
v_gene: TRBV5-1
j_gene: TRBJ2-2
CDR3aa: CASSLGTGTIVTGELFF
CDR3nt: TGCGCCAGCAGCTTGGGCACCGGGACAATCGTCACCGGGGAGCTGTTTTTT

d_gene: -
abundance: -
v_gene: TRBV7-3
j_gene: TRBJ1-1
CDR3aa: CASSLTRENKAFF
CDR3nt: TGTGCCAGCAGCTTAACGAGGGAGAACAAAGCTTTCTTT

d_gene: TRBD2
abundance: -
v_gene: TRBV30
j_gene: TRBJ2-3
CDR3aa: CAWSAIRGSGRRIDTQYF
CDR3nt: TGTGCCTGGAGTGCCATAAGGGGTAGCGGGAGGAGGATAGATACGCAGTATTTT

d_gene: TRBD2
abundance: -
v_gene: TRBV6-6
j_gene: TRBJ2-7
CDR3aa: CASIQRDSYEQYF
CDR3nt: TGTGCCAGCATCCAGCGGGATTCCTACGAGCAGTACTTC

d_gene: TRBD1
abundance: -
v_gene: TRBV5-4
j_gene: TRBJ2-4
CDR3aa: CASSTRATGGVGAKNIQYF
CDR3nt: TGTGCCAGCAGCACGAGGGCCACAGGGGGTGTGGGAGCCAAAAACATTCAGTACTTC

d_gene: -
abundance: -
v_gene: TRBV6-5
j_gene: TRBJ1-2
CDR3aa: CASSQGYGYTF
CDR3nt: TGTGCCAGCAGCCAGGGGTATGGCTACACCTTC

d_gene: TRBD1
abundance: -
v_gene: TRBV6-1
j_gene: TRBJ1-5
CDR3aa: CASSPRGGDQPQHF
CDR3nt: TGTGCCAGCAGCCCCAGGGGGGGCGATCAGCCCCAGCATTTT

d_gene: -
abundance: once
v_gene: TRBV10-2
j_gene: TRBJ2-3
CDR3aa: CATNDPGGTTDTQYF
CDR3nt: TGCGCCACCAATGACCCGGGTGGGACCACAGATACGCAGTATTTT

d_gene: -
abundance: -
v_gene: TRBV5-1
j_gene: TRBJ1-3
CDR3aa: CASSAGSGNTIYF
CDR3nt: TGCGCCAGCAGCGCAGGTTCTGGAAACACCATATATTTT

d_gene: -
abundance: few
v_gene: TRBV30
j_gene: TRBJ1-5
CDR3aa: CAWSVLAASNQPQHF
CDR3nt: TGTGCCTGGAGCGTCTTGGCAGCTAGCAATCAGCCCCAGCATTTT

d_gene: TRBD1
abundance: -
v_gene: TRBV20-1
j_gene: TRBJ1-2
CDR3aa: CSAGTGGGYTF
CDR3nt: TGCAGCGCCGGGACAGGGGGTGGCTACACCTTC

d_gene: TRBD1
abundance: -
v_gene: TRBV10-2
j_gene: TRBJ2-7
CDR3aa: CASSQQGASYEQYF
CDR3nt: TGCGCCAGCAGTCAACAGGGGGCGTCCTACGAGCAGTACTTC

d_gene: -
abundance: -
v_gene: TRBV5-4
j_gene: TRBJ2-7
CDR3aa: CASSFPGAYEQYF
CDR3nt: TGTGCCAGCAGTTTTCCGGGAGCCTACGAGCAGTACTTC

d_gene: TRBD2
abundance: few
v_gene: TRBV10-2
j_gene: TRBJ2-5
CDR3aa: CASSTPMGGVETQYF
CDR3nt: TGCGCCAGCAGCACCCCCATGGGGGGGGTTGAGACCCAGTACTTC

d_gene: TRBD1
abundance: -
v_gene: TRBV30
j_gene: TRBJ2-4
CDR3aa: CAWSAPGQLAKNIQYF
CDR3nt: TGTGCCTGGAGTGCACCGGGACAGCTAGCCAAAAACATTCAGTACTTC

d_gene: -
abundance: -
v_gene: TRBV30
j_gene: TRBJ2-1
CDR3aa: CAWSGHTSYNEQFF
CDR3nt: TGTGCCTGGAGCGGGCATACCTCCTACAATGAGCAGTTCTTC

d_gene: TRBD1
abundance: -
v_gene: TRBV5-1
j_gene: TRBJ1-6
CDR3aa: CASSLGQVNSPLHF
CDR3nt: TGCGCCAGCAGTTTGGGACAGGTTAATTCACCCCTCCACTTT

d_gene: TRBD1
abundance: -
v_gene: TRBV5-1
j_gene: TRBJ2-3
CDR3aa: CASSSQGVGTDTQYF
CDR3nt: TGCGCCAGCAGCTCACAGGGGGTCGGTACAGATACGCAGTATTTT

d_gene: -
abundance: -
v_gene: TRBV19
j_gene: TRBJ2-7
CDR3aa: CASSISLTGREQYF
CDR3nt: TGTGCCAGTAGTATCTCTCTTACAGGGCGCGAGCAGTACTTC

d_gene: TRBD1
abundance: -
v_gene: TRBV5-1
j_gene: TRBJ2-7
CDR3aa: CASSSRQGESYEQYF
CDR3nt: TGCGCCAGCAGCTCTAGACAGGGCGAATCCTACGAGCAGTACTTC

d_gene: -
abundance: -
v_gene: TRBV7-2
j_gene: TRBJ1-5
CDR3aa: CASSLRGDSNQPQHF
CDR3nt: TGTGCCAGCAGCTTAAGGGGAGATAGCAATCAGCCCCAGCATTTT

d_gene: -
abundance: -
v_gene: TRBV7-2
j_gene: TRBJ2-7
CDR3aa: CASSLGNSGYEQYF
CDR3nt: TGTGCCAGCAGCTTAGGGAATAGCGGCTACGAGCAGTACTTC

d_gene: -
abundance: -
v_gene: TRBV5-1
j_gene: TRBJ2-7
CDR3aa: CASSSLGVGEQYF
CDR3nt: TGCGCCAGCAGCTCCCTAGGAGTCGGCGAGCAGTACTTC

d_gene: -
abundance: few
v_gene: TRBV7-2
j_gene: TRBJ2-1
CDR3aa: CASDRVVDEQFF
CDR3nt: TGTGCCAGCGATAGAGTTGTGGATGAGCAGTTCTTC

d_gene: -
abundance: -
v_gene: TRBV29-1
j_gene: TRBJ2-1
CDR3aa: CSVLRDGQSNEQFF
CDR3nt: TGCAGCGTCCTACGGGACGGACAGTCCAATGAGCAGTTCTTC

d_gene: -
abundance: -
v_gene: TRBV5-8
j_gene: TRBJ2-1
CDR3aa: CASSLGQASYNEQFF
CDR3nt: TGTGCCAGCAGCTTGGGCCAGGCCTCCTACAATGAGCAGTTCTTC

d_gene: -
abundance: -
v_gene: TRBV11-2
j_gene: TRBJ1-5
CDR3aa: CASSFSRQSNQPQHF
CDR3nt: TGTGCCAGCAGCTTTTCCCGACAGTCCAATCAGCCCCAGCATTTT

d_gene: -
abundance: few
v_gene: TRBV6-1
j_gene: TRBJ1-5
CDR3aa: CASSSTGTSNQPQHF
CDR3nt: TGTGCCAGCAGTAGTACAGGGACTAGCAATCAGCCCCAGCATTTT

d_gene: -
abundance: -
v_gene: TRBV7-2
j_gene: TRBJ2-3
CDR3aa: CASSLAVAGPTDTQYF
CDR3nt: TGTGCCAGCAGCTTAGCGGTGGCGGGACCCACAGATACGCAGTATTTT

d_gene: -
abundance: -
v_gene: TRBV7-7
j_gene: TRBJ1-2
CDR3aa: CASSLVPGENGYTF
CDR3nt: TGTGCTAGCAGCTTAGTTCCAGGGGAGAATGGCTACACCTTC

d_gene: -
abundance: -
v_gene: TRBV5-4
j_gene: TRBJ2-3
CDR3aa: CASSPEVGASTDTQYF
CDR3nt: TGTGCCAGCAGCCCAGAGGTTGGAGCGAGCACAGATACGCAGTATTTT

d_gene: -
abundance: once
v_gene: TRBV10-3
j_gene: TRBJ1-4
CDR3aa: CAIGPGDESNEKLFF
CDR3nt: TGTGCCATCGGACCCGGAGACGAGTCTAATGAAAAACTGTTTTTT

d_gene: -
abundance: -
v_gene: TRBV7-8
j_gene: TRBJ1-5
CDR3aa: CASSLFDQPQHF
CDR3nt: TGTGCCAGCAGTCTTTTCGATCAGCCCCAGCATTTT

d_gene: -
abundance: -
v_gene: TRBV6-5
j_gene: TRBJ2-5
CDR3aa: CASRERRLEQETQYF
CDR3nt: TGTGCCAGCAGAGAAAGGCGTCTAGAGCAAGAGACCCAGTACTTC

d_gene: -
abundance: once
v_gene: TRBV5-8
j_gene: TRBJ1-2
CDR3aa: CASSLPWVSGGYTF
CDR3nt: TGTGCCAGCAGCTTGCCTTGGGTATCGGGTGGCTACACCTTC

d_gene: -
abundance: many
v_gene: TRBV28
j_gene: TRBJ1-5
CDR3aa: CASRGPQGNHQPQHF
CDR3nt: TGTGCCAGCAGGGGCCCACAGGGAAACCATCAGCCCCAGCATTTT

d_gene: TRBD1
abundance: -
v_gene: TRBV7-8
j_gene: TRBJ1-5
CDR3aa: CASSPPWWDSTQPQHF
CDR3nt: TGTGCCAGCAGCCCCCCCTGGTGGGACAGTACTCAGCCCCAGCATTTT

d_gene: -
abundance: -
v_gene: TRBV7-3
j_gene: TRBJ2-7
CDR3aa: CASSFFRDSSYEQYF
CDR3nt: TGTGCCAGCAGCTTCTTCCGGGACTCGAGCTACGAGCAGTACTTC

d_gene: TRBD1
abundance: -
v_gene: TRBV18
j_gene: TRBJ1-5
CDR3aa: CASSPAAGGTQPQHF
CDR3nt: TGTGCCAGCTCACCGGCCGCAGGGGGAACTCAGCCCCAGCATTTT

d_gene: TRBD2
abundance: -
v_gene: TRBV2
j_gene: TRBJ2-7
CDR3aa: CASSLRTSGSSYEQYF
CDR3nt: TGTGCCAGCAGCTTGAGGACTAGCGGGTCTTCCTACGAGCAGTACTTC

d_gene: -
abundance: -
v_gene: TRBV7-9
j_gene: TRBJ1-2
CDR3aa: CASSFKTGNYGYTF
CDR3nt: TGTGCCAGCAGCTTTAAGACAGGAAACTATGGCTACACCTTC

d_gene: -
abundance: -
v_gene: TRBV9
j_gene: TRBJ2-5
CDR3aa: CASSVANSVETQYF
CDR3nt: TGTGCCAGCAGCGTAGCCAATTCTGTGGAGACCCAGTACTTC

d_gene: TRBD1
abundance: -
v_gene: TRBV30
j_gene: TRBJ1-4
CDR3aa: CAWSGGTGSTNEKLFF
CDR3nt: TGTGCCTGGAGTGGGGGGACAGGGTCGACTAATGAAAAACTGTTTTTT